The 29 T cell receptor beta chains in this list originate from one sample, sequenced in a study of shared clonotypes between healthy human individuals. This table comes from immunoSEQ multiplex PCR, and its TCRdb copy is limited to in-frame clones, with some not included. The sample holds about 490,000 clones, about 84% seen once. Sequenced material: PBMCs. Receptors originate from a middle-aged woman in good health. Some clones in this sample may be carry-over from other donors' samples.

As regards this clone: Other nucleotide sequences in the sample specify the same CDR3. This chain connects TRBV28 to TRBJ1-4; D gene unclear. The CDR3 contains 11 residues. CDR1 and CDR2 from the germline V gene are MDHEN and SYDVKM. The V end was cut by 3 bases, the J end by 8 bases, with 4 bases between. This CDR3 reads CASSFREKLFF. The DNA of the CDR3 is TGTGCCAGCAGTTTCAGGGAAAAACTGTTTTTT.

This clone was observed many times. In DNA, the CDR3 is TGTGCCAGTAGTCCCGGAGGGGGAATCAGCTACGAGCAGTACTTC. This codes for CASSPGGGISYEQYF. The chain couples TRBV19 to TRBJ2-7, with D perhaps given as TRBD1 or TRBD2 (6 bases each). CDR1 and CDR2 from the germline V gene are LNHDA and SQIVND (reference sequence). The CDR3 runs 15 residues. Trimming stripped 5 bases from V and 3 bases from J, with 17 bases between.

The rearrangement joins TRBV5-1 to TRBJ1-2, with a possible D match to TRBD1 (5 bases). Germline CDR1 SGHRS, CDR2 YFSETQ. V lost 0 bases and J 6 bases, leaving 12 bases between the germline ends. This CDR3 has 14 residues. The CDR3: CASSLGGPGDGYTF. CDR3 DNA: TGCGCCAGCAGCTTGGGGGGCCCCGGTGATGGCTACACCTTC. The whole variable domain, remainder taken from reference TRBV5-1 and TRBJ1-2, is KAGVTQTPRYLIKTRGQQVTLSCSPISGHRSVSWYQQTPGQGLQFLFEYFSETQRNKGNFPGRFSGRQFSNSRSEMNVSTLELGDSALYLCASSLGGPGDGYTFGSGTRLTVV.

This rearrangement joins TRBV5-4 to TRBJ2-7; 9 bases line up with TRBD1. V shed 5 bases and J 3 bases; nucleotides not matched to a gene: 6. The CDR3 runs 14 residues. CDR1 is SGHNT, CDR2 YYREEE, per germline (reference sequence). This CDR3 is CASSPGQGNYEQYF. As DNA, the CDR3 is TGTGCCAGCAGTCCGGGACAGGGAAACTACGAGCAGTACTTC. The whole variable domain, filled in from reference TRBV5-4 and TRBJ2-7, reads ETGVTQSPTHLIKTRGQQVTLRCSSQSGHNTVSWYQQALGQGPQFIFQYYREEENGRGNFPPRFSGLQFPNYSSELNVNALELDDSALYLCASSPGQGNYEQYFGPGTRLTVT.

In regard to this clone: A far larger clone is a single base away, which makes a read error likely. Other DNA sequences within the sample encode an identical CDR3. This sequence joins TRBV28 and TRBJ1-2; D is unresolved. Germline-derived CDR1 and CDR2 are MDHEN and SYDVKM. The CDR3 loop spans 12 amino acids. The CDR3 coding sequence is TGTGCAAGCAGTCCCCCCCGGGATGGCTACACCTTC. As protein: CASSPPRDGYTF.

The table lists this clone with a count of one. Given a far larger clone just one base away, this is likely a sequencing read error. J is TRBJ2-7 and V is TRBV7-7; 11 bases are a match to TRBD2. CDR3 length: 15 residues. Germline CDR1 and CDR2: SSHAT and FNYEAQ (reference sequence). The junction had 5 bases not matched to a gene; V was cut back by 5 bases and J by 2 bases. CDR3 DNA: TGTGCCAGCAGCCCCCGACTAGCGGGACCCTACGAGCAGTACTTC. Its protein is CASSPRLAGPYEQYF.

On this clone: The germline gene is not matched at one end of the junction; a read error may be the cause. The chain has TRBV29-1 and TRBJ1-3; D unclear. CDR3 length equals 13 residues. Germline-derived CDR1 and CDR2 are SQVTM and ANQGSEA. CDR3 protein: CGSGRADGSTIYF. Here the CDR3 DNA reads TGCGGCAGTGGTAGGGCAGATGGAAGCACCATATATTTT. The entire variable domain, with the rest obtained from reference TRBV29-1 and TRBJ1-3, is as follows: SAVISQKPSRDICQRGTSLTIQCQVDSQVTMMFWYRQQPGQSLTLIATANQGSEATYESGFVIDKFPISRPNLTFSTLTVSNMSPEDSSIYLCGSGRADGSTIYFGEGSWLTVV.

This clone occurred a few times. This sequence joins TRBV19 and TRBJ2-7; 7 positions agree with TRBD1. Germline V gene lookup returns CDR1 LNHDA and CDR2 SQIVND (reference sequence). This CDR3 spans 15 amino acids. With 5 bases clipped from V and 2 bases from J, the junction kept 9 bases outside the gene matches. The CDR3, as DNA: TGTGCCAGTAGTGTTGGGACAGTACTACCCTACGAGCAGTACTTC. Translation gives CASSVGTVLPYEQYF.

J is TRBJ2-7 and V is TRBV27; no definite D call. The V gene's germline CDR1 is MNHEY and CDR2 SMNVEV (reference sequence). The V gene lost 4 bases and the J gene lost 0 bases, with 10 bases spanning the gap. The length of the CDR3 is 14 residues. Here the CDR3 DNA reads TGTGCCAGCAGTTCCGGTCTTAGCTCCTACGAGCAGTACTTC. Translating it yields CASSSGLSSYEQYF.

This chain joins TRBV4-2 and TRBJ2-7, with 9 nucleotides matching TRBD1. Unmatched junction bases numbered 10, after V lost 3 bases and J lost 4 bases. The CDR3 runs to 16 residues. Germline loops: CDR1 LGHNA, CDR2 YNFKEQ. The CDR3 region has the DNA TGTGCCAGCAGCCAGGAAACGGGACAGGGTCGGTACGAGCAGTACTTC. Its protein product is CASSQETGQGRYEQYF.

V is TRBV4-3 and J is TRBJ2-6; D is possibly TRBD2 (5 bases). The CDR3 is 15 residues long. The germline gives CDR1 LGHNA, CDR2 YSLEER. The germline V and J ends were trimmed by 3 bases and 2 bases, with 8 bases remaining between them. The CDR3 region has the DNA TGCGCCAGCAGCCAGACTATTACTGGGGCCAACGTCCTGACTTTC. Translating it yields CASSQTITGANVLTF.

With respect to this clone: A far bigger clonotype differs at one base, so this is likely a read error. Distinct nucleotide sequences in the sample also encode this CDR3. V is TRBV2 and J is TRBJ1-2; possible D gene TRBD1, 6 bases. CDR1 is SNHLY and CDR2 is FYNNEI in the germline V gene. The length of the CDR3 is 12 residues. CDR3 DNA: TGTGCCACACAAGGGGGATCGAATGGCTACACCTTT. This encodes CATQGGSNGYTF.

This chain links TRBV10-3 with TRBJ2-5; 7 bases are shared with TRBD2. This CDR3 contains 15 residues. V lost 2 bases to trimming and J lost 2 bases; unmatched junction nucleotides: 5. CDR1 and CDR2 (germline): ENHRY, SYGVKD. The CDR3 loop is CAISERGEGQETQYF. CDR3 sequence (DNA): TGTGCCATCAGTGAGCGCGGGGAGGGGCAAGAGACCCAGTACTTC.

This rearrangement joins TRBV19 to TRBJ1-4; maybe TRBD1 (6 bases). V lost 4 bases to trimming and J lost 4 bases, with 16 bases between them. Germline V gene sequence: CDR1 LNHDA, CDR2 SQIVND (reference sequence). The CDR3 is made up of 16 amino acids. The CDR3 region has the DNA TGTGCCAGTAGTAGTTCTTGGGGGCAGAATAATGAAAAACTGTTTTTT. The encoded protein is CASSSSWGQNNEKLFF. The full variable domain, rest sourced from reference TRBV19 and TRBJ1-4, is DGGITQSPKYLFRKEGQNVTLSCEQNLNHDAMYWYRQDPGQGLRLIYYSQIVNDFQKGDIAEGYSVSREKKESFPLTVTSAQKNPTAFYLCASSSSWGQNNEKLFFGSGTQLSVL.

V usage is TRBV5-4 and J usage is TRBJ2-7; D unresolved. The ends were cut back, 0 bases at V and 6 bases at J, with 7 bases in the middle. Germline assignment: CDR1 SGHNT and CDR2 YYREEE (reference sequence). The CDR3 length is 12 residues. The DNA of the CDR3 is TGTGCCAGCAGCTTGGACTTGATCGAGCAGTACTTC. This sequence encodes CASSLDLIEQYF.

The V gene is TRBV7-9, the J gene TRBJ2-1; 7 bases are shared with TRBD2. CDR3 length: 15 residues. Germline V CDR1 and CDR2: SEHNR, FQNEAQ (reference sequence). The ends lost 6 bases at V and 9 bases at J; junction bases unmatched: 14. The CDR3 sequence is CASSIKGGSRGEQFF. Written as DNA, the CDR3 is TGTGCCAGCAGTATTAAGGGCGGGAGTCGGGGTGAGCAGTTCTTC.

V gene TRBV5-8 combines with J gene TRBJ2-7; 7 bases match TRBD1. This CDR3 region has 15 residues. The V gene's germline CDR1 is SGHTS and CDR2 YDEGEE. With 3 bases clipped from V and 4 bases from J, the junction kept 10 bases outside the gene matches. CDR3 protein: CASSYLTGLGYEQYF. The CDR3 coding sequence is TGTGCCAGCAGCTACCTGACAGGGCTAGGATACGAGCAGTACTTC.

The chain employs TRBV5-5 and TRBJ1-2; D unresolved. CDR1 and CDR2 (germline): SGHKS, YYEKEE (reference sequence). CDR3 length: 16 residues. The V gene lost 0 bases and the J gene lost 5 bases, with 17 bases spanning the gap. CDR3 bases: TGTGCCAGCAGCTTGGGGCATCTTCGGCCGGAATATGGCTACACCTTC. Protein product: CASSLGHLRPEYGYTF.

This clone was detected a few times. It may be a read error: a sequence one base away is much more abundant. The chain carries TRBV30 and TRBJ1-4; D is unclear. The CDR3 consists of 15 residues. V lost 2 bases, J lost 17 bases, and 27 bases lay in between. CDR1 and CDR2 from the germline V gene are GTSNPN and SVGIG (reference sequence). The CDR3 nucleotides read TGTGCCTGGAGTTATTCTAGTATCATGAAACACCCCATTTTTTTT. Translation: CAWSYSSIMKHPIFF. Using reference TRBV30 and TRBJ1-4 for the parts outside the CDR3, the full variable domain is SQTIHQWPATLVQPVGSPLSLECTVEGTSNPNLYWYRQAAGRGLQLLFYSVGIGQISSEVPQNLSASRPQDRQFILSSKKLLLSDSGFYLCAWSYSSIMKHPIFFGSGTQLSVL.

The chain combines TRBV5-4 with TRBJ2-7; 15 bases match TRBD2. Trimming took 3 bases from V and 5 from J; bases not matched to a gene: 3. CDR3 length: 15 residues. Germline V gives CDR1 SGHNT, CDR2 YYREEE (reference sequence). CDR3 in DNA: TGTGCCAGCAGCTCCGGGACTAGCGGGAGGAACGAGCAGTACTTC. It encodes CASSSGTSGRNEQYF.

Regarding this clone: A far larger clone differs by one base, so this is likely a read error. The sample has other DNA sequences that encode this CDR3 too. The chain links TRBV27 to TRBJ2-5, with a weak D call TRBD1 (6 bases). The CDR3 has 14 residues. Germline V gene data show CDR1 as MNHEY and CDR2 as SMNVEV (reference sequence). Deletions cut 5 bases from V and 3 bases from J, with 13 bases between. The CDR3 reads CASSTSTGKETQYF. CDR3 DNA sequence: TGTGCCAGCAGTACCTCGACAGGTAAAGAGACCCAGTACTTC.

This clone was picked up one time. DNA of the CDR3: TGTGCCAGCAGCTTACGGGGCAGGGCTTTCTTT. It is translated as CASSLRGRAFF. V and J are TRBV7-2 and TRBJ1-1; perhaps TRBD1 as D (5 bases). Trimming cost V 2 bases and J 11 bases, with 9 bases left between them. Germline V gives CDR1 SGHTA, CDR2 FQGNSA. This CDR3 contains 11 residues.

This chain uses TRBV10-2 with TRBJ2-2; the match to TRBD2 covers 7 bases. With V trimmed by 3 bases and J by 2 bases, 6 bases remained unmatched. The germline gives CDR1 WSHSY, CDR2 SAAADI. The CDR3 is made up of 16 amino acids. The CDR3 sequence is CASSDPLAANTGELFF. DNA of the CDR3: TGCGCCAGCAGTGACCCCCTAGCGGCTAACACCGGGGAGCTGTTTTTT.

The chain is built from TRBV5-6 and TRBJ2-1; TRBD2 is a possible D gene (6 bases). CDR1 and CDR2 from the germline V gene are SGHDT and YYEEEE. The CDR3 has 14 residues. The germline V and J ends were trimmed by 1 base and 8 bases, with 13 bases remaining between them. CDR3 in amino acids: CASSLPGSYDEQFF. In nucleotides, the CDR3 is TGTGCCAGCAGCTTGCCCGGGAGTTACGATGAGCAGTTCTTC.

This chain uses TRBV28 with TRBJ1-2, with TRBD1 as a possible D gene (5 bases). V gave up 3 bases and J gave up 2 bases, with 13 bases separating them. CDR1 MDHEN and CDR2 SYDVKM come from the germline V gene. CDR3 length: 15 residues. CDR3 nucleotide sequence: TGTGCCAGCAGTTTGCAGGGTCTGATAAACTATGGCTACACCTTC. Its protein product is CASSLQGLINYGYTF.

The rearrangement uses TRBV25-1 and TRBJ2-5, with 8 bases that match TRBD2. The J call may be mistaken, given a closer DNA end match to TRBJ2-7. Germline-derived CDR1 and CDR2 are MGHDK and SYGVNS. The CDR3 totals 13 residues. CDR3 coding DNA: TGTGCCAGCAGTCCCCGGGGGGGGTACGAGCAGTACTTC. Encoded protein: CASSPRGGYEQYF.

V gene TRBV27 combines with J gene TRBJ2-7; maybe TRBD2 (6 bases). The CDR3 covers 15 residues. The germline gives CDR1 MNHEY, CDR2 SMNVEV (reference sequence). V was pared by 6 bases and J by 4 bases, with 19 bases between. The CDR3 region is CASRVWYKTRYEQYF. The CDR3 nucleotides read TGTGCCAGCAGGGTCTGGTATAAGACTAGGTACGAGCAGTACTTC.

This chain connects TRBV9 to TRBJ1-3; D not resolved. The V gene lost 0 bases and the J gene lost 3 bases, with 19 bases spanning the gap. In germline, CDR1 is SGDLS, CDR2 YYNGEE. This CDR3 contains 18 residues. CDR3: CASSVGRDVDLVGNTIYF. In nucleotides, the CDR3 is TGTGCCAGCAGCGTAGGGAGGGATGTGGACTTGGTTGGAAACACCATATATTTT.

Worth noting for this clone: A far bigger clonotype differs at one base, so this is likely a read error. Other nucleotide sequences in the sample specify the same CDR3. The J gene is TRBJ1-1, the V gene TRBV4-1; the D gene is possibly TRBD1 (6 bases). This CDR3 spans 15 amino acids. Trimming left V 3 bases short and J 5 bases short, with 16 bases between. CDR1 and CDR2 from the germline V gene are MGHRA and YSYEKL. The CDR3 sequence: CASSQGTLRRTEAFF. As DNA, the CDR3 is TGCGCCAGCAGCCAGGGGACACTGCGAAGAACTGAAGCTTTCTTT.